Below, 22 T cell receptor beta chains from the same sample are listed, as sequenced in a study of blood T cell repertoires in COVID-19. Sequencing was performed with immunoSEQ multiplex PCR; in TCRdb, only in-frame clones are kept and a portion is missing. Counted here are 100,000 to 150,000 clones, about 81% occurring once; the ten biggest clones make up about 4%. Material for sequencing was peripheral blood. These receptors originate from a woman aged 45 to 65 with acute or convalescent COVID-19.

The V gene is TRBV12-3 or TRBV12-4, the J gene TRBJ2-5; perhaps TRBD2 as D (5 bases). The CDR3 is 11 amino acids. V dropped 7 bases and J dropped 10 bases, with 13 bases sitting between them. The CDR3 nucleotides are TGTGCCAGCAAGGAGGCCGCGGACCAGTACTTC. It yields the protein CASKEAADQYF.

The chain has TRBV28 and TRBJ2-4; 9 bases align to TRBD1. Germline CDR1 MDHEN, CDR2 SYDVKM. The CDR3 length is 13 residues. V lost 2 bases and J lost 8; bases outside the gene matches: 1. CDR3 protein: CASSLRDRDIQYF. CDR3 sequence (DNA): TGTGCCAGCAGTTTAAGGGACAGGGACATTCAGTACTTC.

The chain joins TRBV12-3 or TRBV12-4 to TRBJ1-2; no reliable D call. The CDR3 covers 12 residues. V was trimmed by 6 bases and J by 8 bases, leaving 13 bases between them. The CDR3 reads CASRAGFPGYTF. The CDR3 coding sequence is TGTGCCAGCAGAGCCGGTTTCCCCGGCTACACCTTC.

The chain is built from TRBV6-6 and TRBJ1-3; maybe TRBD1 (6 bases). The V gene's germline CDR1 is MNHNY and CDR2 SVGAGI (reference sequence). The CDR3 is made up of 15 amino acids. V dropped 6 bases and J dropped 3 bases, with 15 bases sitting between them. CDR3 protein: CASSALGGRGNTIYF. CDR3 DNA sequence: TGTGCCAGCAGCGCGCTCGGGGGGCGTGGAAACACCATATATTTT.

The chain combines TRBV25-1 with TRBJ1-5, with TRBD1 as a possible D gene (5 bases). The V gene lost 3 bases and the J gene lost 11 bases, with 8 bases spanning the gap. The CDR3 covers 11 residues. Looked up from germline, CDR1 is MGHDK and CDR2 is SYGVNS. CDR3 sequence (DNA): TGTGCCAGCAGTGATTCGGGGGCCCAGCATTTT. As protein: CASSDSGAQHF.

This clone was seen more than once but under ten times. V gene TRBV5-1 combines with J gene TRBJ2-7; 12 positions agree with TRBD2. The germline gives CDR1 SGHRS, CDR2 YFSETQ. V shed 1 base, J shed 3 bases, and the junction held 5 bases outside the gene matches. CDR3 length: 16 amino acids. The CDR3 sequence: CASSLLAGGKNYEQYF. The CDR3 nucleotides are TGCGCCAGCAGCTTGCTAGCGGGAGGGAAAAACTACGAGCAGTACTTC. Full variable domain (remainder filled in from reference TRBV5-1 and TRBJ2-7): KAGVTQTPRYLIKTRGQQVTLSCSPISGHRSVSWYQQTPGQGLQFLFEYFSETQRNKGNFPGRFSGRQFSNSRSEMNVSTLELGDSALYLCASSLLAGGKNYEQYFGPGTRLTVT.

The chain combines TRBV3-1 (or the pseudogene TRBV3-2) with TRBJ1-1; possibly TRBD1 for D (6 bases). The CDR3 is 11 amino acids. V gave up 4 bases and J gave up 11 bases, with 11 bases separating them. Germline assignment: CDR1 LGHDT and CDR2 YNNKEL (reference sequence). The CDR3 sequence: CASSRGGAAFF. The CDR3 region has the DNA TGTGCCAGCAGCCGAGGGGGAGCGGCTTTCTTT.

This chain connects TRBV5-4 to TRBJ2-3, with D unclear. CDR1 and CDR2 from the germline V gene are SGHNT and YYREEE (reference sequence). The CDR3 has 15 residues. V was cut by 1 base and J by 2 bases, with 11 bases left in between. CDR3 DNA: TGTGCCAGCAGCTTGCGAGCAGGTGTCACAGATACGCAGTATTTT. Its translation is CASSLRAGVTDTQYF.

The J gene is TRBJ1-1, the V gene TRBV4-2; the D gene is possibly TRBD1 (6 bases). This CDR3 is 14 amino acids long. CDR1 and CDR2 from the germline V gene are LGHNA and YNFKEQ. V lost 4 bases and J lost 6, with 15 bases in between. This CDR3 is CASSPQGPNAEAFF. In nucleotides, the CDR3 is TGTGCCAGCAGCCCACAGGGACCCAACGCTGAAGCTTTCTTT.

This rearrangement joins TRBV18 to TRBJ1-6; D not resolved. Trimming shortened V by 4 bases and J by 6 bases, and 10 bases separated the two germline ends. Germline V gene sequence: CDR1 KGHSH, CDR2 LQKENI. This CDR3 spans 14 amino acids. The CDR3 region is CASSLTIGNSPLHF. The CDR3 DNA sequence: TGTGCCAGCTCACTAACGATCGGTAATTCACCCCTCCACTTT.

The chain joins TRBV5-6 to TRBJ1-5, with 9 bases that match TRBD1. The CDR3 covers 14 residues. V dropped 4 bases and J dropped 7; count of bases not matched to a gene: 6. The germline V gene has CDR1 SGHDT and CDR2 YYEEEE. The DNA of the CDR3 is TGTGCCAGCAGCGGGACAGGGACGGCGCAGCCCCAGCATTTT. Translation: CASSGTGTAQPQHF.

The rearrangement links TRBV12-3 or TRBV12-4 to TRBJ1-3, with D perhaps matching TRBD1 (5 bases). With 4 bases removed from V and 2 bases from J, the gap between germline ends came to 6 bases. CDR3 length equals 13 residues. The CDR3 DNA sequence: TGTGCCAGCAGTTCCAGGGCTGGAAACACCATATATTTT. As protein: CASSSRAGNTIYF.

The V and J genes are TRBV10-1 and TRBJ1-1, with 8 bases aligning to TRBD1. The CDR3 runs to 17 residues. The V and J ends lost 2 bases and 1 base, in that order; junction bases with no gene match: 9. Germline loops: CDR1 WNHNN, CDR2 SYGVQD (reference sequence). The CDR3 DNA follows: TGCGCCAGCAGTGAGGACAGGGGTAAAGGCAAGAACACTGAAGCTTTCTTT. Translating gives CASSEDRGKGKNTEAFF.

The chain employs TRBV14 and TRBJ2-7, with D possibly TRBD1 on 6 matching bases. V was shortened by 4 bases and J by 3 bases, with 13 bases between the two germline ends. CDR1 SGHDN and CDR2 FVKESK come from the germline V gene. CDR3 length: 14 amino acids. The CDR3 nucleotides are TGTGCCAGCAGCCCCGGGACACAGATCTACGAGCAGTACTTC. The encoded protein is CASSPGTQIYEQYF.

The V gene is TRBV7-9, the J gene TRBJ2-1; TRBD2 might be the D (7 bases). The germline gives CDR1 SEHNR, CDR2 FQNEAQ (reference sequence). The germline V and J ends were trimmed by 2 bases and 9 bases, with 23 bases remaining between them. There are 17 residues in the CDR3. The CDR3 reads CASSLRSTGGAELEQFF. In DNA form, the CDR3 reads TGTGCCAGCAGCTTAAGGTCCACTGGGGGGGCCGAGCTTGAGCAGTTCTTC.

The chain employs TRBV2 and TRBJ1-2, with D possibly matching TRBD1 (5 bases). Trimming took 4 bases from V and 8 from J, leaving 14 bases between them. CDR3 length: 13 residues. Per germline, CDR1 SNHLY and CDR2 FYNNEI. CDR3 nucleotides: TGTGCCAGCAGTGTAAACAGCCAGGGCGGCTACACCTTC. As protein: CASSVNSQGGYTF.

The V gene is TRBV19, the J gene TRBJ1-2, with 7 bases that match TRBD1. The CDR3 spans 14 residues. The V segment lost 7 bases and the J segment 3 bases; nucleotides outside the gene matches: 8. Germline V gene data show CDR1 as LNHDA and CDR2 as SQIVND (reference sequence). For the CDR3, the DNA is TGTGCCAGTATTAAGACCGGGACAGACTATGGCTACACCTTC. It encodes CASIKTGTDYGYTF.

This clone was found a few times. This CDR3 reads CASSEERGSTDTQYF. In nucleotides, the CDR3 is TGTGCCAGCAGTGAAGAACGGGGTAGCACAGATACGCAGTATTTT. The chain has TRBV2 and TRBJ2-3, with a possible D match to TRBD2 (5 bases). There are 15 residues in the CDR3. Per the germline V gene, CDR1 is SNHLY and CDR2 is FYNNEI. Trimming removed 1 base at V and 0 bases at J, with 8 bases between. Combining the CDR3 with reference TRBV2 and TRBJ2-3 gives the whole variable domain EPEVTQTPSHQVTQMGQEVILRCVPISNHLYFYWYRQILGQKVEFLVSFYNNEISEKSEIFDDQFSVERPDGSNFTLKIRSTKLEDSAMYFCASSEERGSTDTQYFGPGTRLTVL.

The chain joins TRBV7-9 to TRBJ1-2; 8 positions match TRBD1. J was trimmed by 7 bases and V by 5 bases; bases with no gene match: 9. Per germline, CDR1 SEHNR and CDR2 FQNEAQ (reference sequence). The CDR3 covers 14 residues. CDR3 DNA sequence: TGTGCCAGCAGCCCACGGACAGGGACAAGTGGCTACACCTTC. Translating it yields CASSPRTGTSGYTF.

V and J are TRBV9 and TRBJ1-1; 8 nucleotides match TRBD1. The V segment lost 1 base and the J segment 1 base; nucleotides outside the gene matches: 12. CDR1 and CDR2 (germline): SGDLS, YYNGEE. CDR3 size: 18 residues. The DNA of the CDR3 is TGTGCCAGCAGCGTATCCCCGACAGGGGCTTTGGGGAACACTGAAGCTTTCTTT. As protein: CASSVSPTGALGNTEAFF.

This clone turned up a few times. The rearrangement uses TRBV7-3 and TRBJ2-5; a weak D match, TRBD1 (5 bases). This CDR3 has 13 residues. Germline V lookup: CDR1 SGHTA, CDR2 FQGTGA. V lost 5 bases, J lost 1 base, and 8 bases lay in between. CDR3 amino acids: CASSDRGQETQYF. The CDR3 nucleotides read TGTGCCAGCAGCGACAGAGGCCAAGAGACCCAGTACTTC.

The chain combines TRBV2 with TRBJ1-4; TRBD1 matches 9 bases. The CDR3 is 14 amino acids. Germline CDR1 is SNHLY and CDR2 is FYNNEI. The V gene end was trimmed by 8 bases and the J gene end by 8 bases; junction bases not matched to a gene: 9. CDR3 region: CASVFGQGREKLFF. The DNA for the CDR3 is TGTGCCAGCGTCTTTGGACAGGGGCGCGAAAAACTGTTTTTT.